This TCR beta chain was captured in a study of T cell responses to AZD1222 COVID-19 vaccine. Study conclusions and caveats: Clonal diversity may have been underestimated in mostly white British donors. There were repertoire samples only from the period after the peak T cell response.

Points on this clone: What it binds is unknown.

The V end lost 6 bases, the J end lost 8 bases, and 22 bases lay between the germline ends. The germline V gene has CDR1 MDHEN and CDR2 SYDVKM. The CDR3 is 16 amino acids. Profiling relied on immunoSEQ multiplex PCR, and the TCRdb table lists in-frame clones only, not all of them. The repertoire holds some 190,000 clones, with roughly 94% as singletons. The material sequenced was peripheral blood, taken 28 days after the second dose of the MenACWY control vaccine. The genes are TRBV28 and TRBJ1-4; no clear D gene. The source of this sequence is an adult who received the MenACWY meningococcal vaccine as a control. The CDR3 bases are TGTGCCAGCAGCCCTAGGGTCTCCTCCGGGAGGGAAAAACTGTTTTTT. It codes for CASSPRVSSGREKLFF.